A single T cell receptor beta chain is shown here with its context. Healthy HIV-negative adults with no recent acute infections or vaccinations were recruited as donors. Among the donors, all were Caucasian adults who lived in Nashville, Tennessee. Some clones are missing from TCRdb's copy, which holds only in-frame ones; the method was immunoSEQ multiplex PCR. The sample contains under 1,900,000 clones, roughly 98.5% of which appear only once. The sample comes from a study of shared clonotypes between healthy human individuals. The CDR3 covers 15 residues. Germline loops: CDR1 ENHRY, CDR2 SYGVKD. V lost 3 bases and J lost 3; bases outside the gene matches: 4.

V gene TRBV10-3 combines with J gene TRBJ2-2; 7 nucleotides align to TRBD1. The material sequenced was naive CD4+ T cells sorted from blood. Subset in this sample: CD45RA+ positively selected. The source of this sequence is a man between 25 and 39 years old in good health. CDR3 nucleotides: TGTGCCATCAGTGAAAAGGGGGCTGACACCGGGGAGCTGTTTTTT. It yields the protein CAISEKGADTGELFF.